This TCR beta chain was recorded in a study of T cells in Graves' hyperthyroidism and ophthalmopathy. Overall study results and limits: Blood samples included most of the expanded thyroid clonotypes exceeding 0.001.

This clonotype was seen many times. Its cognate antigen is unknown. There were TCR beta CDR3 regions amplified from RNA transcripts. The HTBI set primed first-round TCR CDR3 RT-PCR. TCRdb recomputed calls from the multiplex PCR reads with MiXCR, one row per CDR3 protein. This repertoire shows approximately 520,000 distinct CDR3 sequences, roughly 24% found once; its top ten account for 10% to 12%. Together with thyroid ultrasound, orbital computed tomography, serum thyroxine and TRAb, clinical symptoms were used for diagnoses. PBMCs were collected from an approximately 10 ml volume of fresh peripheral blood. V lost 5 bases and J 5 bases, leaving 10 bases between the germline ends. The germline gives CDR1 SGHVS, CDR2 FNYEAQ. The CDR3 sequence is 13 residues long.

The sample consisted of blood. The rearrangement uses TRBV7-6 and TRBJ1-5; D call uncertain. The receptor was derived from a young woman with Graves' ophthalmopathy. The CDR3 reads CASSASFYQPQHF. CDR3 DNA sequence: TGTGCCAGCAGCGCCTCGTTTTATCAGCCCCAGCATTTT.